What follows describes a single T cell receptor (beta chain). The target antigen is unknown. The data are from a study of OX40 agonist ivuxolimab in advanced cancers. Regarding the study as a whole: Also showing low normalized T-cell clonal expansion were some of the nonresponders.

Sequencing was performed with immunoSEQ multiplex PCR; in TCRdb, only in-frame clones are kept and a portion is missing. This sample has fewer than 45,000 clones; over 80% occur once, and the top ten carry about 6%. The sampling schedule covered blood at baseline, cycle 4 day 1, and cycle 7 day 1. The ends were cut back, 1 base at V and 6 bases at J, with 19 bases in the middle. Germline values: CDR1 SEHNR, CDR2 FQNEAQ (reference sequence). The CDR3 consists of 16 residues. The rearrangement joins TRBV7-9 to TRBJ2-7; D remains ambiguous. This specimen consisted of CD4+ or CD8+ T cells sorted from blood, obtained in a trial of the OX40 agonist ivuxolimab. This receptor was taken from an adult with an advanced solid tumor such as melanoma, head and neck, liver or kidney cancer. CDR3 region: CASSLGGTTASLEQYF. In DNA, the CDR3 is TGTGCCAGCAGCTTAGGCGGAACGACGGCGTCCCTCGAGCAGTACTTC.